The sequence of this T cell receptor (beta chain) was determined in a study of blood T cell repertoires in COVID-19. Study in general: Specimens from acute and convalescent COVID-19 originated in the United States, Italy and Spain. In each case, the material was cDNA or gDNA derived from T cells, B-cell-depleted T cells, or PBMCs.

CDR3 length equals 16 residues. The germline CDR1 and CDR2 sequences are MNHEY and SMNVEV (reference sequence). Losses at the gene ends were 7 bases for V and 5 bases for J; bases not matched to a gene: 9. Study processing details: Amplification with reference gene primers provided the estimates of nucleated cell counts. Produced via immunoSEQ multiplex PCR; TCRdb's table is partial and in-frame only. Clone size and V and J calls were adopted from that table, with D and trimming inferred from the DNA. The table records 270,000 or so clones, around four fifths of them present only once. The sample taken for sequencing was peripheral blood. The chain links TRBV27 to TRBJ2-2, with 11 bases fitting TRBD1. This TCR derives from a woman aged 45-60 years who had recovered from COVID-19. The CDR3 sequence: CASILLGTGGTGELFF. CDR3 in DNA: TGTGCCAGCATTTTGCTGGGGACAGGGGGAACCGGGGAGCTGTTTTTT.